The 27 T cell receptor beta chains in this list originate from one sample, sequenced in a study of blood T cell repertoires in COVID-19. The method was immunoSEQ multiplex PCR; TCRdb's version includes in-frame clones alone and lacks a portion of them. The sample has about 230,000 clones; around four fifths are singletons. The source material was peripheral blood. These receptors were taken from a man between 40 and 49 years old with active or convalescent COVID-19.

J is TRBJ1-1 and V is TRBV19; weak D call: TRBD1 (5 bases). Looked up from germline, CDR1 is LNHDA and CDR2 is SQIVND (reference sequence). V gave up 9 bases and J gave up 5 bases, with 19 bases separating them. The CDR3 totals 14 residues. CDR3 protein: CASKYLGEGTEAFF. CDR3 coding DNA: TGTGCCAGCAAATACCTTGGGGAGGGGACTGAAGCTTTCTTT.

This sequence joins TRBV12-5 and TRBJ1-5; 7 nucleotides align to TRBD1. Germline assignment: CDR1 LGHNT and CDR2 FRNRAP. This CDR3 is built from 16 residues. J was trimmed by 1 base and V by 4 bases; bases with no gene match: 7. The CDR3 sequence is CASGWWVGQSNQPQHF. CDR3 coding DNA: TGTGCTAGTGGTTGGTGGGTGGGACAGAGCAATCAGCCCCAGCATTTT.

The rearrangement joins TRBV28 to TRBJ1-1; 7 positions agree with TRBD1. The CDR3 spans 15 residues. Per germline, CDR1 MDHEN and CDR2 SYDVKM. The J segment lost 2 bases and the V segment lost 4 bases, leaving 7 bases of the junction unmatched. DNA of the CDR3: TGTGCCAGCAGTTCGCCGGGACAGCTAAACACTGAAGCTTTCTTT. Its protein is CASSSPGQLNTEAFF.

The chain combines TRBV5-1 with TRBJ1-3; 7 bases fit TRBD1. Germline CDR1 SGHRS, CDR2 YFSETQ. Trimming removed 5 bases from V and 1 base from J; junction bases left unmatched: 9. The CDR3 has 16 amino acids. The DNA of the CDR3 is TGCGCCAGCAGTCCGGACAGGTCTTCTTCTGGAAACACCATATATTTT. It yields the protein CASSPDRSSSGNTIYF.

CDR3 bases: TGTGCCAGCAGTTTCAGGGTCTCACCCCTCCACTTT. Its translation is CASSFRVSPLHF. The chain links TRBV6-5 to TRBJ1-6; D is perhaps TRBD1 (5 bases). Trimming shortened V by 4 bases and J by 10 bases, and 8 bases separated the two germline ends. The germline V gene encodes CDR1 MNHEY and CDR2 SVGAGI. This CDR3 contains 12 residues.

The chain combines TRBV5-1 with TRBJ1-6; D is uncertain. Germline-derived CDR1 and CDR2 are SGHRS and YFSETQ. The CDR3 totals 14 residues. Trimming removed 2 bases at V and 10 bases at J, with 13 bases between. CDR3 sequence (DNA): TGCGCCAGCAGCTTTACCGGCGCAGGCTCACCCCTCCACTTT. Amino acid sequence: CASSFTGAGSPLHF.

The chain couples TRBV27 to TRBJ2-7; weak D call: TRBD1 (5 bases). V was clipped by 4 bases and J by 3 bases, with 10 bases between them. The CDR3 runs 13 residues. Germline V gene sequence: CDR1 MNHEY, CDR2 SMNVEV (reference sequence). The CDR3 DNA reads as TGTGCCAGCAGTTCCGACAGATACTACGAGCAGTACTTC. Translation: CASSSDRYYEQYF.

The chain has TRBV19 and TRBJ2-3; maybe TRBD2 (6 bases). There are 13 residues in the CDR3. Trimming removed 7 bases at V and 11 bases at J, with 19 bases between. Per germline, CDR1 LNHDA and CDR2 SQIVND (reference sequence). CDR3 amino acids: CASTPWGGGVQYF. The CDR3 bases are TGTGCCAGTACCCCCTGGGGTGGAGGGGTGCAGTATTTT.

The gene calls are TRBV5-1 and TRBJ1-4, with no clear D. V was trimmed by 1 base and J by 0 bases, leaving 13 bases between them. Germline CDR1 reads SGHRS; CDR2 reads YFSETQ. This CDR3 is 17 amino acids long. Here the CDR3 reads CASSLKGIEATNEKLFF. The CDR3 coding sequence is TGCGCCAGCAGCTTGAAAGGAATAGAGGCAACTAATGAAAAACTGTTTTTT.

The rearrangement uses TRBV11-2 and TRBJ2-3, with 8 bases lining up with TRBD2. Germline CDR1 SGHAT, CDR2 FQNNGV. The CDR3 runs to 16 residues. The junction had 9 bases not matched to a gene; V was cut back by 5 bases and J by 2 bases. The CDR3 spells CASSPSGGYNTDTQYF. CDR3 DNA sequence: TGTGCCAGCAGCCCGAGCGGGGGTTACAACACAGATACGCAGTATTTT.

The chain couples TRBV19 to TRBJ1-3; D unclear. Per the germline V gene, CDR1 is LNHDA and CDR2 is SQIVND (reference sequence). CDR3 length: 13 amino acids. With 11 bases removed from V and 2 bases from J, the gap between germline ends came to 13 bases. The DNA for the CDR3 is TGTGCCGGCGGATCCTTTGCTGGAAACACCATATATTTT. The encoded protein is CAGGSFAGNTIYF.

This chain joins TRBV10-1 and TRBJ2-7; tentatively, D is TRBD1 (6 bases). The CDR3 length is 17 residues. CDR1 is WNHNN and CDR2 is SYGVQD in the germline V gene (reference sequence). V was shortened by 10 bases and J by 0 bases, with 25 bases between the two germline ends. The CDR3 protein is CATESVALDSSSYEQYF. The DNA of the CDR3 is TGCGCCACCGAATCGGTTGCCCTGGACAGTTCCTCCTACGAGCAGTACTTC.

This clone was seen more than once but under ten times. The chain uses TRBV4-1 and TRBJ2-7, with 7 positions matching TRBD1. V lost 3 bases and J lost 0; bases outside the gene matches: 8. This CDR3 is built from 16 residues. The germline V gene has CDR1 MGHRA and CDR2 YSYEKL. The chain's CDR3 is CASSHPETGPSYEQYF. In DNA, the CDR3 is TGCGCCAGCAGCCACCCGGAGACAGGGCCCTCCTACGAGCAGTACTTC.

The V gene is TRBV6-1, the J gene TRBJ2-1; 9 positions agree with TRBD2. Germline CDR1 MNHNS, CDR2 SASEGT. The trim removed 0 bases at V and 8 bases at J, leaving 8 bases unmatched. This CDR3 has 16 residues. The CDR3 bases are TGTGCCAGCAGTGAAGCGGCCGGGACTAGCTGGGATGAGCAGTTCTTC. Protein sequence: CASSEAAGTSWDEQFF.

This clone was observed once. V gene TRBV27 combines with J gene TRBJ2-2; D is undetermined. The CDR3 loop spans 17 amino acids. Germline CDR1 and CDR2: MNHEY and SMNVEV (reference sequence). Trimming left V 0 bases short and J 1 base short, with 12 bases between. The chain's CDR3 is CASSLSYYSRNTGELFF. The DNA of the CDR3 is TGTGCCAGCAGTTTATCGTATTATAGCAGGAACACCGGGGAGCTGTTTTTT.

The V and J genes are TRBV15 and TRBJ1-5; 7 bases fit TRBD1. Germline loops: CDR1 LNHNV, CDR2 YYDKDF (reference sequence). The CDR3 is 14 residues long. V lost 0 bases, J lost 7 bases, and 3 bases stayed unmatched. CDR3 nucleotides: TGTGCCACCAGCAGAGATACAGGGGCCCAGCCCCAGCATTTT. Amino acids: CATSRDTGAQPQHF.

V and J are TRBV19 and TRBJ1-5, with TRBD1 matching 10 bases. The V gene end was trimmed by 3 bases and the J gene end by 7 bases; junction bases not matched to a gene: 6. The CDR3 loop spans 15 amino acids. Looked up from germline, CDR1 is LNHDA and CDR2 is SQIVND (reference sequence). The CDR3 protein is CASSIRQGAEQPQHF. The CDR3 DNA sequence: TGTGCCAGTAGTATTAGACAGGGGGCCGAACAGCCCCAGCATTTT. Full variable domain (missing parts from reference TRBV19 and TRBJ1-5): DGGITQSPKYLFRKEGQNVTLSCEQNLNHDAMYWYRQDPGQGLRLIYYSQIVNDFQKGDIAEGYSVSREKKESFPLTVTSAQKNPTAFYLCASSIRQGAEQPQHFGDGTRLSIL.

This clone was observed at least ten times. V and J are TRBV30 and TRBJ1-2; maybe TRBD1 (6 bases). Per the germline V gene, CDR1 is GTSNPN and CDR2 is SVGIG (reference sequence). This CDR3 has 12 amino acids. V dropped 1 base and J dropped 4 bases, with 7 bases sitting between them. The CDR3 DNA follows: TGTGCCTGGAGTGAGGACAGCTATGGCTACACCTTC. Protein: CAWSEDSYGYTF.

The chain employs TRBV19 and TRBJ2-2, with a weak D call TRBD2 (5 bases). The CDR3 runs to 16 residues. CDR1 is LNHDA and CDR2 is SQIVND in the germline V gene (reference sequence). The V end was cut by 7 bases, the J end by 3 bases, with 18 bases between. The chain's CDR3 is CASKEPTGFDTGELFF. As DNA, the CDR3 is TGTGCCAGTAAGGAACCGACGGGGTTTGACACCGGGGAGCTGTTTTTT.

The chain couples TRBV4-1 to TRBJ1-6, with D possibly being TRBD1 (6 bases). V shed 1 base and J shed 7 bases, with 17 bases lying between them. Germline V gives CDR1 MGHRA, CDR2 YSYEKL. The CDR3 sequence is 17 residues long. The CDR3 region is CASSQGDLTGPNSPLHF. Here the CDR3 DNA reads TGCGCCAGCAGCCAAGGGGACCTAACAGGGCCCAATTCACCCCTCCACTTT.

The CDR3 DNA follows: TGTGCCTCGAACCGGGGGGCGGGAATTGAAGCTTTCTTT. Its translation: CASNRGAGIEAFF. The genes are TRBV30 and TRBJ1-1; maybe TRBD1 (6 bases). Trimming cost V 7 bases and J 7 bases, with 19 bases left between them. Looked up from germline, CDR1 is GTSNPN and CDR2 is SVGIG (reference sequence). This CDR3 region has 13 residues.

The V and J genes are TRBV24-1 and TRBJ2-7; D is perhaps TRBD2 (6 bases). V gave up 9 bases and J gave up 0 bases, with 11 bases separating them. Germline V gene lookup returns CDR1 KGHDR and CDR2 SFDVKD. The CDR3 is 13 residues long. CDR3 region: CATADGSSYEQYF. The CDR3, as DNA: TGTGCCACCGCGGACGGGAGCTCCTACGAGCAGTACTTC.

The chain combines TRBV19 with TRBJ2-1, with 11 bases lining up with TRBD2. The germline CDR1 and CDR2 sequences are LNHDA and SQIVND (reference sequence). This CDR3 spans 17 amino acids. V shed 7 bases and J 5 bases; nucleotides not matched to a gene: 13. DNA of the CDR3: TGTGCCAGTACCCTAAAAGGGGGGACTAGCGGACACAATGAGCAGTTCTTC. As protein: CASTLKGGTSGHNEQFF.

The V gene is TRBV7-8, the J gene TRBJ1-3, with D possibly matching TRBD1 (6 bases). The V end lost 2 bases, the J end lost 3 bases, and 11 bases lay between the germline ends. This CDR3 comprises 15 residues. CDR1 is SGHVS and CDR2 is FQNEAQ in the germline V gene. CDR3 DNA sequence: TGTGCCAGCAGCTTATCAGGGGCCCGTGGAAACACCATATATTTT. Translation: CASSLSGARGNTIYF.

The chain couples TRBV5-1 to TRBJ2-1, with 7 bases matching TRBD1. Trimming cost V 5 bases and J 0 bases; bases outside gene matches: 5. The CDR3 has 15 residues. Germline CDR1 and CDR2: SGHRS and YFSETQ. DNA for the CDR3: TGCGCCAGCAGGGCGACAGGGAGCTCCTACAATGAGCAGTTCTTC. It translates to CASRATGSSYNEQFF.

CDR3 DNA sequence: TGTGCCAGCGAGAAGGGGTCCTATGGCTACACCTTC. Residues: CASEKGSYGYTF. The chain couples TRBV6-5 to TRBJ1-2; possible D gene TRBD1, 5 bases. The CDR3 length is 12 residues. Germline V gene data show CDR1 as MNHEY and CDR2 as SVGAGI. V was pared by 8 bases and J by 4 bases, with 11 bases between.

The J gene is TRBJ1-1, the V gene TRBV2; D might be TRBD1 (5 bases). Germline V gives CDR1 SNHLY, CDR2 FYNNEI. The CDR3 totals 12 residues. V shed 10 bases and J shed 1 base, with 10 bases lying between them. The CDR3 loop is CATPGGNTEAFF. The CDR3 DNA reads as TGTGCCACTCCGGGGGGGAACACTGAAGCTTTCTTT.